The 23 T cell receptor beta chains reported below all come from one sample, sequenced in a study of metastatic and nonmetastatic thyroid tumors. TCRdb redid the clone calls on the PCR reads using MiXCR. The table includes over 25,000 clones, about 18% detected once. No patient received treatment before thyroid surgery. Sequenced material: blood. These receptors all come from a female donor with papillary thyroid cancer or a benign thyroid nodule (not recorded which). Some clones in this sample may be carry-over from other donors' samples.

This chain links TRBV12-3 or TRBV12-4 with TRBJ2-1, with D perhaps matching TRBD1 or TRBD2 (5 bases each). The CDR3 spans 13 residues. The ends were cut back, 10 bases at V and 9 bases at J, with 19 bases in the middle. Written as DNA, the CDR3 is TGTGCCAACAATTTACACGGGGCTATTGAGCAGTTCTTC. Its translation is CANNLHGAIEQFF.

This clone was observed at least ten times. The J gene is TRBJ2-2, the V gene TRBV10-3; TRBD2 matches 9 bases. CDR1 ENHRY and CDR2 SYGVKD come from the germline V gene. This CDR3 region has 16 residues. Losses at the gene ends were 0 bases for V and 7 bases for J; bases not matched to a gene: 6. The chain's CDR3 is CAISESREGRGGELFF. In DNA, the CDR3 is TGTGCCATCAGTGAGTCGCGGGAGGGCCGAGGCGGGGAGCTGTTTTTT.

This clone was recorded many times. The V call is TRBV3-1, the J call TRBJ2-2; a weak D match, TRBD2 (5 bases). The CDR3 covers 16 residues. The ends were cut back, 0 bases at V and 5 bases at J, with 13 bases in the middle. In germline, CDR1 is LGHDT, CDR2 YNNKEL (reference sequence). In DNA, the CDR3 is TGTGCCAGCAGCCAAGAACGGACCGGACTGACCGGGGAGCTGTTTTTT. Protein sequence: CASSQERTGLTGELFF.

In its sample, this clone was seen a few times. The DNA for the CDR3 is TGTGCCAGCAGTTACGAGGGTTTCACCGGGGAGCTGTTTTTT. Its translation is CASSYEGFTGELFF. The chain joins TRBV6-5 to TRBJ2-2; weak D call: TRBD2 (5 bases). Germline V gene lookup returns CDR1 MNHEY and CDR2 SVGAGI. The CDR3 is 14 amino acids. V was clipped by 2 bases and J by 4 bases, with 8 bases between them.

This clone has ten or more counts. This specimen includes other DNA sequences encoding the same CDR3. The CDR3 loop reads CASSPGLGVNEKLFF. DNA of the CDR3: TGTGCCAGCAGCCCGGGTCTGGGGGTTAATGAAAAACTGTTTTTT. V and J are TRBV12-3 or TRBV12-4 and TRBJ1-4; the D gene is possibly TRBD1 (5 bases). CDR3 length: 15 residues. V shed 6 bases and J shed 4 bases, with 15 bases lying between them.

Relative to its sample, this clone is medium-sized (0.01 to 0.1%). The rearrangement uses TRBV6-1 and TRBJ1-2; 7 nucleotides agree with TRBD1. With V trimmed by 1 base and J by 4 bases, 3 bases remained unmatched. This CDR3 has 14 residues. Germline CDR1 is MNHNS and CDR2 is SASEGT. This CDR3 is CASSEGTGAYGYTF. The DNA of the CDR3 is TGTGCCAGCAGTGAAGGTACAGGGGCCTATGGCTACACCTTC.

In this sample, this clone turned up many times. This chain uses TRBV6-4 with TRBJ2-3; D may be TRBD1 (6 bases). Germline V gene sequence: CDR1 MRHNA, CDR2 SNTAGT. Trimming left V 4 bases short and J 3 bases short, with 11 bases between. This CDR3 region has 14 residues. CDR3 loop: CASSVGRGTDTQYF. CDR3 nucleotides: TGTGCCAGCAGTGTTGGCAGGGGTACAGATACGCAGTATTTT.

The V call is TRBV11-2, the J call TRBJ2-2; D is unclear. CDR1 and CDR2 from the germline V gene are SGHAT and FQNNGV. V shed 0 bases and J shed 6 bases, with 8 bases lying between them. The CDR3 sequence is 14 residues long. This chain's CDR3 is CASSLDLVSGELFF. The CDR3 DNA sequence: TGTGCCAGCAGCTTAGATCTAGTCTCCGGGGAGCTGTTTTTT. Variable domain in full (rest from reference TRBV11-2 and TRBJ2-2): EAGVAQSPRYKIIEKRQSVAFWCNPISGHATLYWYQQILGQGPKLLIQFQNNGVVDDSQLPKDRFSAERLKGVDSTLKIQPAKLEDSAVYLCASSLDLVSGELFFGEGSRLTVL.

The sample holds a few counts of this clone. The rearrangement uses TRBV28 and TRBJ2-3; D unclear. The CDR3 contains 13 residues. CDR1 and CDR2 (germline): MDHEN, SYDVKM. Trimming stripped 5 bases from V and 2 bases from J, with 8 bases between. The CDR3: CASSPQTTDTQYF. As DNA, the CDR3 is TGTGCCAGCAGTCCACAGACCACAGATACGCAGTATTTT.

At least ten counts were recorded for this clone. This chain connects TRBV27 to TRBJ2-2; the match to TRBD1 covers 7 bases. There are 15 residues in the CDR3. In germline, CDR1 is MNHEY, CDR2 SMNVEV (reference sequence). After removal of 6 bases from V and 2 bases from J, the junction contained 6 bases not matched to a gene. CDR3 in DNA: TGTGCCAGCAGACATCCAGGGGGAAACACCGGGGAGCTGTTTTTT. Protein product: CASRHPGGNTGELFF.

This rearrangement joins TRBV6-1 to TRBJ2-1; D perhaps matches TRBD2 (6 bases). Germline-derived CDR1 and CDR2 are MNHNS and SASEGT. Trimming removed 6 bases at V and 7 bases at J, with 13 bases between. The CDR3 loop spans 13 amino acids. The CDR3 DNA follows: TGTGCCAGCAGCTCAGGTCTAGCGAATGAGCAGTTCTTC. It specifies CASSSGLANEQFF.

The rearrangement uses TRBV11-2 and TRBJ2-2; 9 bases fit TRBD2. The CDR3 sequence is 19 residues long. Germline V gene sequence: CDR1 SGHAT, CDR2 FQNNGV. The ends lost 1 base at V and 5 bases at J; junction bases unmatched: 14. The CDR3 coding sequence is TGTGCCAGCAGCTTAGGCCACGTAGCGGGAGTCAGGGAGACCGGGGAGCTGTTTTTT. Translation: CASSLGHVAGVRETGELFF. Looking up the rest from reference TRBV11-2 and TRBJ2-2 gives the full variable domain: EAGVAQSPRYKIIEKRQSVAFWCNPISGHATLYWYQQILGQGPKLLIQFQNNGVVDDSQLPKDRFSAERLKGVDSTLKIQPAKLEDSAVYLCASSLGHVAGVRETGELFFGEGSRLTVL.

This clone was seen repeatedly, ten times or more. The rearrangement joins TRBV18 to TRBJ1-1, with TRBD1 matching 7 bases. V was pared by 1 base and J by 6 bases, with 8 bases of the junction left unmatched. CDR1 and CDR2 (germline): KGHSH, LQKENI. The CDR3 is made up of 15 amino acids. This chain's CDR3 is CASSPQGAYSAEAFF. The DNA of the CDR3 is TGTGCCAGCTCACCACAGGGGGCTTATTCGGCTGAAGCTTTCTTT.

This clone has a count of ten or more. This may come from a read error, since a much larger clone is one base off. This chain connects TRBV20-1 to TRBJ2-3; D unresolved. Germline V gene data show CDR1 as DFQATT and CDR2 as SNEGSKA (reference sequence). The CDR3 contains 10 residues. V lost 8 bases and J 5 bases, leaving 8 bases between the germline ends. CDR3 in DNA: TGCAGTACTGTAAAAGATACGCAGTATTTT. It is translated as CSTVKDTQYF.

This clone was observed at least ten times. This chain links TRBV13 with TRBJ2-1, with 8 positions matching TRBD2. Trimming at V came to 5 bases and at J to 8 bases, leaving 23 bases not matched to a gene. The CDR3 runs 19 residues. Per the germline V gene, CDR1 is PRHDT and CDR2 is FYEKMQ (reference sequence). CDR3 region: CASSLTPRGDGRAIHEQFF. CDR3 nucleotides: TGTGCCAGCAGCCTCACCCCACGAGGTGACGGGAGGGCGATCCATGAGCAGTTCTTC.

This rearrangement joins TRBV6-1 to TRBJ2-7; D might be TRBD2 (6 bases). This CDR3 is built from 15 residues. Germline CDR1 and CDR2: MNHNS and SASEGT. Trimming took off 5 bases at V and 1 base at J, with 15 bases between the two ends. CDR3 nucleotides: TGTGCCAGCAGTAGCTCGGGAGTAGGGTCCTACGAGCAGTACTTC. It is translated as CASSSSGVGSYEQYF.

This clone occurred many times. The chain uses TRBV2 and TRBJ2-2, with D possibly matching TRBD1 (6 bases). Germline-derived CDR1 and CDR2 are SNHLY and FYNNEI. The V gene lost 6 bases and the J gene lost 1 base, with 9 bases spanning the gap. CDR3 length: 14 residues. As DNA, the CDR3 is TGTGCCAGCAGGGACAGACTGAACACCGGGGAGCTGTTTTTT. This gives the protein CASRDRLNTGELFF. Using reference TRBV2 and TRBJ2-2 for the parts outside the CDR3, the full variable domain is EPEVTQTPSHQVTQMGQEVILRCVPISNHLYFYWYRQILGQKVEFLVSFYNNEISEKSEIFDDQFSVERPDGSNFTLKIRSTKLEDSAMYFCASRDRLNTGELFFGEGSRLTVL.

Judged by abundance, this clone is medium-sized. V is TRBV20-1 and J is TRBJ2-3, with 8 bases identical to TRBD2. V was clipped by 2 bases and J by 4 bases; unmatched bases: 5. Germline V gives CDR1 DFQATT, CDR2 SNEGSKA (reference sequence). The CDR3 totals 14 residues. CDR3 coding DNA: TGCAGTGCTAGACCGGCGGGAGGTTCAGATACGCAGTATTTT. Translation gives CSARPAGGSDTQYF.

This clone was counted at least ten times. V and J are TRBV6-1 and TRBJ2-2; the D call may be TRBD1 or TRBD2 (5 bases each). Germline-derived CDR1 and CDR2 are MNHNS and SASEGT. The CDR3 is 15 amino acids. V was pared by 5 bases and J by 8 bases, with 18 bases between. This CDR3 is CASSNRDRSSGELFF. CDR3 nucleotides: TGTGCCAGCAGTAATCGGGACCGGTCGTCGGGGGAGCTGTTTTTT.

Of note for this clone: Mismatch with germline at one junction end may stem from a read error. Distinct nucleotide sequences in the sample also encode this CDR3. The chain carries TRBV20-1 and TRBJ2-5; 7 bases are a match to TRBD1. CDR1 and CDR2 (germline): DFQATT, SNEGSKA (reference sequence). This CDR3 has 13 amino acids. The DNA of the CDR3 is TGCAGTGCTACGGGACAGTCCCAAGAGGCCCAGTACTTC. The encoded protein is CSATGQSQEAQYF.

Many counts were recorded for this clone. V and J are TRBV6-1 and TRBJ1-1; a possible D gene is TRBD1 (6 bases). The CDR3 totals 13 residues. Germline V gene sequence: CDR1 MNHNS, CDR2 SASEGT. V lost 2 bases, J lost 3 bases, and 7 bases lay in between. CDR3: CASSEWTDTEAFF. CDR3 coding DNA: TGTGCCAGCAGTGAATGGACAGACACTGAAGCTTTCTTT.

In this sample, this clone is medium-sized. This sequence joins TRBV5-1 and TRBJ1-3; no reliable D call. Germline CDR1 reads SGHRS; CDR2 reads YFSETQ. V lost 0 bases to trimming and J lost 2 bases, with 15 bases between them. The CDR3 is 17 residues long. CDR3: CASSLAVGGFAGNTIYF. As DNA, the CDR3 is TGCGCCAGCAGCTTGGCCGTCGGAGGTTTTGCTGGAAACACCATATATTTT.

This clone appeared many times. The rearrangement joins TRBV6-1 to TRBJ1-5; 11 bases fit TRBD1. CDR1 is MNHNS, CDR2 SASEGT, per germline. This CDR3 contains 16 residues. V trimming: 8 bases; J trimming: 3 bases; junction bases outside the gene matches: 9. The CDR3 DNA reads TGTGCCAGCGCCGCCGGGACAGGGGGATTCAATCAGCCCCAGCATTTT. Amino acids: CASAAGTGGFNQPQHF.